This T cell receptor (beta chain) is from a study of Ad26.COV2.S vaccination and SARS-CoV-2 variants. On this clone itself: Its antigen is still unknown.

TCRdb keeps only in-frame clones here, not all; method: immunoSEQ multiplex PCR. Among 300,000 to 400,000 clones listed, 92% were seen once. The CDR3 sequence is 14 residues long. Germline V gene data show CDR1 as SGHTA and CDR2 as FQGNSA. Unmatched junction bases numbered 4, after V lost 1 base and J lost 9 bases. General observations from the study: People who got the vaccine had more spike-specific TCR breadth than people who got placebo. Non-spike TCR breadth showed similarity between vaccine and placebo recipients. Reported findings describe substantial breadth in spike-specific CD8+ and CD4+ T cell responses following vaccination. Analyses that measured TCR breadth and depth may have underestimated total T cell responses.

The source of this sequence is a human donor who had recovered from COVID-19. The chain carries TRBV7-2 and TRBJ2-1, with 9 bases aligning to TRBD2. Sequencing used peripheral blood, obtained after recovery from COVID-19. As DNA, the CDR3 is TGTGCCAGCAGCTTAGACCGACTAGCGGTTGAGCAGTTCTTC. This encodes CASSLDRLAVEQFF.